The present entry profiles one TCR beta chain with its context. The sample belongs to a study of T cell responses to AZD1222 COVID-19 vaccine. Here immunoSEQ multiplex PCR was the method, and the copy in TCRdb shows in-frame clones only, minus some. The sample holds 120,000 to 150,000 clones, under 95% seen once. The sequencing used peripheral blood, collected 28 days after the second dose of the MenACWY control vaccine. The sequence came from an adult who received the MenACWY meningococcal vaccine as a control.

CDR3 in amino acids: CSVEIGGYEQYF. The DNA for the CDR3 is TGCAGCGTTGAAATAGGGGGCTACGAGCAGTACTTC. The gene calls are TRBV29-1 and TRBJ2-7; possible D gene TRBD1, 6 bases. This CDR3 comprises 12 residues. V lost 2 bases and J lost 3, with 8 bases in between. The V gene's germline CDR1 is SQVTM and CDR2 ANQGSEA.